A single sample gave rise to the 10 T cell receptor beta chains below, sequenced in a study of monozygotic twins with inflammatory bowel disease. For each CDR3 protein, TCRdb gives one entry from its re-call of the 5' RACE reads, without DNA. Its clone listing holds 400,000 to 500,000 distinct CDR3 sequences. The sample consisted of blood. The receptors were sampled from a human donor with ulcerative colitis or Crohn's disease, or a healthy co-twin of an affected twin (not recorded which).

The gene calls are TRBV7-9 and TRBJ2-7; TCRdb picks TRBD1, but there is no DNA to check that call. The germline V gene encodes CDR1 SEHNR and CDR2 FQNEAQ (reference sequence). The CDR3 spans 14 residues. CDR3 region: CASSPWDRVHEQYF.

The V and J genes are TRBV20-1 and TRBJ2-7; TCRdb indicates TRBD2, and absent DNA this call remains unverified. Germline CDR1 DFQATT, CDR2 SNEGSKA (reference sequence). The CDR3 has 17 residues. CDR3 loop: CSARDGFISGSIYEQYF.

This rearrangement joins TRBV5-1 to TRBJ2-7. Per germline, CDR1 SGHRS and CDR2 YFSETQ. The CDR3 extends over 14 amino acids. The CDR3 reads CASSLVDNTYEQYF.

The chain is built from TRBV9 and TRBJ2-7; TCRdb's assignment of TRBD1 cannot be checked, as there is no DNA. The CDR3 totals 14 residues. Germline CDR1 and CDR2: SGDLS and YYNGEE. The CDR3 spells CASSVGDRGYEQYF.

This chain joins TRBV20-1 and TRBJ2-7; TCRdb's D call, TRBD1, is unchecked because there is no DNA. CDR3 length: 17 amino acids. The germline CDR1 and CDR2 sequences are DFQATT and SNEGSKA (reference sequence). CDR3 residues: CSAPTGPSGQGGYEQYF.

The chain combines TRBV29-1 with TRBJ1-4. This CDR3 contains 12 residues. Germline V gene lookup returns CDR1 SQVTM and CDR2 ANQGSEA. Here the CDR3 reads CSVLMTNEKLFF. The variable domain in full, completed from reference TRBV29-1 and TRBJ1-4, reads SAVISQKPSRDICQRGTSLTIQCQVDSQVTMMFWYRQQPGQSLTLIATANQGSEATYESGFVIDKFPISRPNLTFSTLTVSNMSPEDSSIYLCSVLMTNEKLFFGSGTQLSVL.

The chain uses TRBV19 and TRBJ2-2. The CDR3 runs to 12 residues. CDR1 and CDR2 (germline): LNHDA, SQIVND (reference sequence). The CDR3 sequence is CASSELAGELFF.

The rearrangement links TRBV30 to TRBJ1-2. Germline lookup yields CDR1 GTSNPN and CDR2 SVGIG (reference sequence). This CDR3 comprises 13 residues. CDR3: CAWSVTGYYGYTF.

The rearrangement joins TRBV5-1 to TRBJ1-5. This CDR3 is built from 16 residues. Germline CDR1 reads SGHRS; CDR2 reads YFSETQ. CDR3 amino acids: CASSPNGRSGNQPQHF.

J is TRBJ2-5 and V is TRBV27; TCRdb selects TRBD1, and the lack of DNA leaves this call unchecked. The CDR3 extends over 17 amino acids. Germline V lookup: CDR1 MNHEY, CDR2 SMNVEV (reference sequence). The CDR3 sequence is CASSPGMGAVLGETQYF.